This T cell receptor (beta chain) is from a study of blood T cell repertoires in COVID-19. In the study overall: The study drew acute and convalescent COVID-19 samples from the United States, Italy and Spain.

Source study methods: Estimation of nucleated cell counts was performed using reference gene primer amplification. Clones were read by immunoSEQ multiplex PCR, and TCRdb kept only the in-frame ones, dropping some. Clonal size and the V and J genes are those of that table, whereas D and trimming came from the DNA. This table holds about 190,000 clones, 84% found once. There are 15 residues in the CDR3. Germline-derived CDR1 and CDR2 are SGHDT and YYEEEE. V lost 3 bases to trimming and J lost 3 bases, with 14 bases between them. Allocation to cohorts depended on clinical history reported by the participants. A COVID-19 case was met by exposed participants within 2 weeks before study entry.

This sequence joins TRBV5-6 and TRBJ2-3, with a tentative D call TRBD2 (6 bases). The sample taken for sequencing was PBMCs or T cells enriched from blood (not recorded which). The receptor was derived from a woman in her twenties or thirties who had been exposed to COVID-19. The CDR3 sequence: CASSSTVSGTDTQYF. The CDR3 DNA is TGTGCCAGCAGCTCGACAGTGAGCGGGACAGATACGCAGTATTTT.